These 23 T cell receptor beta chains were sequenced from one sample in a study of beta chain features in type 1 diabetes (dated by TCRdb to between 2018 and 2020). The library was made by the immunoSEQ multiplex PCR assay. The High Capacity cDNA Reverse Transcription Kit was used to reverse transcribe all of the isolated RNA, meaning that expressed TCRB transcripts were what got sequenced. As stored in TCRdb, this immuneACCESS dataset retains in-frame rearrangements with V and J assigned. A fraction of the clones does not appear; measured against another copy, unresolved V genes explain less than half of the discrepancy, and the remainder lacks a known reason. This sample is represented by roughly 250,000 clones; about 10% of them were singletons. The leading ten clones occupy less than 0.035% of the sample. The sequenced material came from naive CD4+ T cells from blood. The cell subset or site label of this sample denotes: true naive CD4+ T cells. The source of these receptors is a woman between 18 and 29 years old in good health.

The rearrangement uses TRBV28 and TRBJ2-3, with TRBD1 as a possible D gene (6 bases). Trimming took 5 bases from V and 4 from J, leaving 16 bases between them. Per germline, CDR1 MDHEN and CDR2 SYDVKM. The CDR3 runs 15 residues. CDR3 coding DNA: TGTGCCAGCAGTACCACAGGGCGTCGAGCAGATACGCAGTATTTT. Translated, it gives CASSTTGRRADTQYF.

The rearrangement links TRBV5-1 to TRBJ1-1; D not certain. CDR1 is SGHRS and CDR2 is YFSETQ in the germline V gene. The V and J ends lost 6 bases and 3 bases respectively, with 6 bases between them. This CDR3 comprises 11 residues. CDR3 DNA: TGCGCCAGCACCCGGGACACTGAAGCTTTCTTT. Translation: CASTRDTEAFF.

This clone has more than one count but fewer than ten. This chain connects TRBV5-1 to TRBJ2-7, with TRBD1 as a possible D gene (5 bases). Trimming shortened V by 4 bases and J by 2 bases, and 10 bases separated the two germline ends. The CDR3 length is 13 residues. Germline V gene data show CDR1 as SGHRS and CDR2 as YFSETQ. CDR3 nucleotides: TGCGCCAGCAGCCTGGACACCACCTACGAGCAGTACTTC. Its protein product is CASSLDTTYEQYF.

The chain combines TRBV5-4 with TRBJ2-5; TRBD2 matches at 8 bases. V trimming: 3 bases; J trimming: 3 bases; junction bases outside the gene matches: 7. CDR3 length: 15 amino acids. In germline, CDR1 is SGHNT, CDR2 YYREEE (reference sequence). The DNA for the CDR3 is TGTGCCAGCAGCTCCCCGGGACTAGTCGAAGAGACCCAGTACTTC. Its protein product is CASSSPGLVEETQYF.

This clone has more than one count but fewer than ten. The chain employs TRBV5-1 and TRBJ2-5; D is perhaps TRBD2 (6 bases). V lost 4 bases to trimming and J lost 4 bases, with 8 bases between them. The CDR3 is made up of 12 amino acids. Germline values: CDR1 SGHRS, CDR2 YFSETQ. The CDR3 nucleotides are TGCGCCAGCAGCAGGGGACTAGAGACCCAGTACTTC. This gives the protein CASSRGLETQYF.

This clone was seen a handful of times. The chain couples TRBV25-1 to TRBJ2-7; tentative D call: TRBD2 (5 bases). The ends were cut back, 3 bases at V and 2 bases at J, with 11 bases in the middle. In germline, CDR1 is MGHDK, CDR2 SYGVNS. The CDR3 loop spans 14 amino acids. The CDR3 DNA follows: TGTGCCAGCAGTGATATGACTAATACCTACGAGCAGTACTTC. The encoded protein is CASSDMTNTYEQYF.

This clone was observed a handful of times. The chain links TRBV5-1 to TRBJ2-3, with TRBD2 identical over 13 bases. Germline V gene sequence: CDR1 SGHRS, CDR2 YFSETQ. The CDR3 runs to 15 residues. The V gene end was trimmed by 4 bases and the J gene end by 3 bases; junction bases not matched to a gene: 2. CDR3 in amino acids: CASSLTSGGTDTQYF. The CDR3 DNA is TGCGCCAGCAGCCTGACTAGCGGGGGGACAGATACGCAGTATTTT.

This clone was found a few times. The gene calls are TRBV7-8 and TRBJ1-6; 7 bases align to TRBD1. This CDR3 contains 14 residues. Germline trimming cut 1 base from V and 10 bases from J; bases unmatched to any gene: 4. CDR1 is SGHVS, CDR2 FQNEAQ, per germline. The CDR3 nucleotides read TGTGCCAGCAGCTTAGTTGGGGACAGATCACCCCTCCACTTT. It codes for CASSLVGDRSPLHF.

The chain recombines TRBV7-2 with TRBJ1-1; possibly TRBD1 for D (6 bases). In germline, CDR1 is SGHTA, CDR2 FQGNSA. Trimming took off 1 base at V and 4 bases at J, with 13 bases between the two ends. This CDR3 spans 15 amino acids. The CDR3 DNA reads as TGTGCCAGCAGCTTAGTGCCCAGGGGTGTCACTGAAGCTTTCTTT. It specifies CASSLVPRGVTEAFF.

This clone occurred a few times. The gene calls are TRBV6-5 and TRBJ1-2, with D perhaps matching TRBD1 (5 bases). Trimming left V 7 bases short and J 2 bases short, with 14 bases between. The CDR3 contains 14 residues. Per the germline V gene, CDR1 is MNHEY and CDR2 is SVGAGI. CDR3 residues: CASKVQGLNYGYTF. The CDR3 DNA sequence: TGTGCCAGCAAAGTTCAGGGATTGAACTATGGCTACACCTTC.

The sample holds a few counts of this clone. The chain links TRBV27 to TRBJ2-7; D might be TRBD1 (6 bases). The germline V and J ends were trimmed by 5 bases and 5 bases, with 19 bases remaining between them. This CDR3 spans 15 amino acids. Germline CDR1 MNHEY, CDR2 SMNVEV (reference sequence). The CDR3 DNA reads TGTGCCAGCAGTCAAAGACTGGAAACAGGGAACGAGCAGTACTTC. Its protein is CASSQRLETGNEQYF.

Written as DNA, the CDR3 is TGTGCCTGGACACAGAGCGGGCGGGCGCTGGGGTACGAGCAGTACTTC. Its protein is CAWTQSGRALGYEQYF. This chain links TRBV30 with TRBJ2-7; D possibly corresponds to TRBD2 (6 bases). The CDR3 length is 16 residues. CDR1 and CDR2 from the germline V gene are GTSNPN and SVGIG (reference sequence). Between the trimmed V and J ends, which lost 4 bases and 4 bases, there was a span of 23 bases.

The chain employs TRBV27 and TRBJ2-3; the D gene is possibly TRBD2 (6 bases). Trimming removed 5 bases at V and 0 bases at J, with 9 bases between. Germline assignment: CDR1 MNHEY and CDR2 SMNVEV (reference sequence). The CDR3 totals 14 residues. The CDR3 DNA reads as TGTGCCAGCAGTATCGCGGGGAGCACAGATACGCAGTATTTT. Translation gives CASSIAGSTDTQYF.

This clone was counted a few times. V usage is TRBV2 and J usage is TRBJ1-2, with D possibly being TRBD1 (5 bases). The CDR3 extends over 13 amino acids. Germline V lookup: CDR1 SNHLY, CDR2 FYNNEI. The ends were cut back, 4 bases at V and 3 bases at J, with 9 bases in the middle. CDR3 sequence reads: CASSAVRDYGYTF. DNA of the CDR3: TGTGCCAGCAGTGCAGTCAGGGACTATGGCTACACCTTC.

The rearrangement uses TRBV5-1 and TRBJ2-7; 7 nucleotides match TRBD1. The CDR3 is 13 residues long. Trimming at V came to 5 bases and at J to 5 bases, leaving 7 bases not matched to a gene. Germline-derived CDR1 and CDR2 are SGHRS and YFSETQ. CDR3 nucleotides: TGCGCCAGCAGTGACAGGGTGGATAACGAGCAGTACTTC. Translation gives CASSDRVDNEQYF.

This clone was recorded once. V is TRBV20-1 and J is TRBJ1-1, with D uncertain. Deletions cut 6 bases from V and 8 bases from J, with 10 bases between. This CDR3 comprises 10 residues. The V gene's germline CDR1 is DFQATT and CDR2 SNEGSKA (reference sequence). The CDR3 nucleotides read TGCAGTGCGGCCCCCTGGGAAGCTTTCTTT. Its protein is CSAAPWEAFF.

V gene TRBV19 combines with J gene TRBJ1-4; 9 bases map to TRBD1. The length of the CDR3 is 15 residues. Trimming removed 3 bases from V and 9 bases from J; junction bases left unmatched: 8. In germline, CDR1 is LNHDA, CDR2 SQIVND (reference sequence). The CDR3 region is CASSIPLGQGKKLFF. The CDR3 DNA reads as TGTGCCAGTAGTATCCCGCTCGGACAGGGGAAAAAACTGTTTTTT.

Ten or more counts support this clone. The V and J genes are TRBV30 and TRBJ2-1; D is ambiguous. V was shortened by 3 bases and J by 8 bases, with 11 bases between the two germline ends. In germline, CDR1 is GTSNPN, CDR2 SVGIG (reference sequence). The CDR3 extends over 12 amino acids. In nucleotides, the CDR3 is TGTGCCTGGAGCCCCATGGGCGATGAGCAGTTCTTC. Its protein product is CAWSPMGDEQFF.

The chain has TRBV18 and TRBJ1-6; D is possibly TRBD1 (5 bases). The CDR3 has 14 residues. V dropped 2 bases and J dropped 10 bases, with 12 bases sitting between them. Germline CDR1 reads KGHSH; CDR2 reads LQKENI. This chain's CDR3 is CASSPKGVGSPLHF. CDR3 nucleotides: TGTGCCAGCTCACCAAAAGGGGTGGGATCACCCCTCCACTTT.

V gene TRBV5-1 combines with J gene TRBJ1-1; D is unclear. Per the germline V gene, CDR1 is SGHRS and CDR2 is YFSETQ. Trimming stripped 4 bases from V and 2 bases from J, with 24 bases between. The CDR3 loop spans 18 amino acids. The CDR3 region is CASSPLLGGLGDNTEAFF. The CDR3 DNA reads TGCGCCAGCAGCCCCCTATTAGGCGGGCTCGGGGATAACACTGAAGCTTTCTTT.

Concerning this clone itself: One junction end disagrees with the germline gene, perhaps due to a read error. The rearrangement links TRBV30 to TRBJ2-4; possible D gene TRBD1, 6 bases. Germline-derived CDR1 and CDR2 are GTSNPN and SVGIG (reference sequence). CDR3 length: 12 amino acids. CDR3 in amino acids: CAWAPGHPPVLF. Written as DNA, the CDR3 is TGTGCCTGGGCCCCGGGACACCCTCCGGTCCTCTTC.

This sequence joins TRBV9 and TRBJ1-2, with no clear D. The CDR3 spans 13 residues. The V gene lost 3 bases and the J gene lost 5 bases, with 11 bases spanning the gap. In germline, CDR1 is SGDLS, CDR2 YYNGEE. This chain's CDR3 is CASSGGQLYGYTF. CDR3 bases: TGTGCCAGCAGCGGAGGGCAGTTATATGGCTACACCTTC. Supplemented by reference TRBV9 and TRBJ1-2, the full variable domain reads DSGVTQTPKHLITATGQRVTLRCSPRSGDLSVYWYQQSLDQGLQFLIQYYNGEERAKGNILERFSAQQFPDLHSELNLSSLELGDSALYFCASSGGQLYGYTFGSGTRLTVV.

The sample holds a few counts of this clone. The chain has TRBV29-1 and TRBJ2-5; D possibly corresponds to TRBD2 (5 bases). Germline lookup yields CDR1 SQVTM and CDR2 ANQGSEA. V shed 1 base and J shed 4 bases, with 10 bases lying between them. This CDR3 region has 13 residues. CDR3 coding DNA: TGCAGCGTTGAAGGTCGGGGTGGAGAGACCCAGTACTTC. Encoded protein: CSVEGRGGETQYF.